Each of the 29 T cell receptor beta chains below was sequenced from the same sample in a study of T cells in Graves' hyperthyroidism and ophthalmopathy (dated 2019 in TCRdb). Library preparation used multiplex PCR. Sequencing was carried out with an Illumina HiSeq 2000. The TCR beta CDR3 regions were amplified from the RNA transcripts. The TCR CDR3 was subjected to a first round of RT-PCR using the HTBI primer set and the Qiagen OneStep RT-PCR kit. The public sequencing data were trimmed at Q25 with fastp and processed into clonotypes with MiXCR by TCRdb, which kept only in-frame beta chains. Rows with one shared CDR3 protein collapse into an entry with the most common genes and DNA. The sample data list about 350,000 distinct CDR3 sequences, and approximately 15% of these were observed just once. Jointly, the top ten make up approximately 35% of the sample. Sequenced sample: blood. The source is a woman aged 40 to 50 with Graves' ophthalmopathy.

Only a few counts were recorded for this clonotype. The V and J genes are TRBV18 and TRBJ1-4; a possible D gene is TRBD1 (5 bases). V lost 1 base, J lost 5 bases, and 11 bases lay in between. CDR1 is KGHSH, CDR2 LQKENI, per germline. The CDR3 has 15 residues. The CDR3 is CASSPRVAGNEKLFF. In DNA form, the CDR3 reads TGTGCCAGCTCACCACGTGTGGCAGGGAATGAAAAACTGTTTTTT.

The sample holds many counts of this clonotype. The V and J genes are TRBV28 and TRBJ2-7; 7 bases line up with TRBD2. After removal of 8 bases from V and 5 bases from J, the junction contained 6 bases not matched to a gene. Per germline, CDR1 MDHEN and CDR2 SYDVKM. The CDR3 has 12 residues. This chain's CDR3 is CASRRDYHEQYF. CDR3 DNA: TGTGCCAGCCGCAGGGACTACCACGAGCAGTACTTC.

This clonotype has ten or more counts. At one end, the junction sequence differs from germline, possibly due to a read error. This chain links TRBV27 with TRBJ2-1; D is unresolved. This CDR3 is 11 amino acids long. CDR1 and CDR2 (germline): MNHEY, SMNVEV (reference sequence). This CDR3 is CASRLLPEQFF. In DNA form, the CDR3 reads TGTGCCAGCAGATTATTGCCTGAGCAGTTCTTC.

This clonotype was counted at least ten times. The V gene is TRBV28, the J gene TRBJ2-1; D remains ambiguous. Germline V gene lookup returns CDR1 MDHEN and CDR2 SYDVKM. Trimming pared 9 bases from V and 9 bases from J, leaving 18 bases between. This CDR3 region has 13 residues. The DNA of the CDR3 is TGTGCCAGTGCAGCCCTAGAAGCCCCTGAGCAGTTCTTC. Encoded protein: CASAALEAPEQFF.

This clonotype was observed at least ten times. V and J are TRBV2 and TRBJ2-1, with 14 positions matching TRBD2. The ends lost 6 bases at V and 8 bases at J; junction bases unmatched: 3. The CDR3 is 14 residues long. Germline loops: CDR1 SNHLY, CDR2 FYNNEI. Here the CDR3 reads CASRLGLAGDEQFF. CDR3 coding DNA: TGTGCCAGCAGATTGGGACTAGCGGGAGATGAGCAGTTCTTC.

Ten or more counts support this clonotype. The chain couples TRBV20-1 to TRBJ2-7, with D perhaps matching TRBD1 (5 bases). The germline CDR1 and CDR2 sequences are DFQATT and SNEGSKA (reference sequence). The CDR3 length is 14 residues. Trimming left V 7 bases short and J 0 bases short, with 16 bases between. DNA of the CDR3: TGCAGTGGTATTCGACAGCCAGCCTCCTACGAGCAGTACTTC. Translated: CSGIRQPASYEQYF.

This clonotype was picked up many times. The chain links TRBV24-1 to TRBJ2-2, with a weak D call TRBD1 (6 bases). The germline V gene has CDR1 KGHDR and CDR2 SFDVKD. V was trimmed by 9 bases and J by 4 bases, leaving 17 bases between them. The CDR3 length is 15 residues. CDR3 in DNA: TGTGCCACCTCCTCCCCCAACAGGGCCACCGGGGAGCTGTTTTTT. The encoded protein is CATSSPNRATGELFF.

The sample holds many counts of this clonotype. The chain has TRBV11-2 and TRBJ2-7; 9 bases line up with TRBD2. The CDR3 spans 16 residues. Germline trimming cut 0 bases from V and 2 bases from J; bases unmatched to any gene: 5. Per the germline V gene, CDR1 is SGHAT and CDR2 is FQNNGV. The CDR3 loop is CASSLDGPSGAYEQYF. Written as DNA, the CDR3 is TGTGCCAGCAGCTTAGATGGGCCTAGCGGGGCCTACGAGCAGTACTTC.

For this clonotype: This may arise from a read error, as a much more abundant clone is one base away. The J gene is TRBJ2-3, the V gene TRBV20-1; tentatively, D is TRBD2 (5 bases). The germline gives CDR1 DFQATT, CDR2 SNEGSKA (reference sequence). V was clipped by 5 bases and J by 1 base, with 13 bases between them. The CDR3 covers 14 residues. CDR3 in amino acids: CSAGVGSGTDTQYF. CDR3 bases: TGCAGTGCTGGTGTGGGGAGCGGCACAGATACGCAGTATTTT.

This clonotype was picked up many times. The chain is built from TRBV7-2 and TRBJ1-2; D gene unclear. The V gene's germline CDR1 is SGHTA and CDR2 FQGNSA. The CDR3 contains 12 residues. V was trimmed by 1 base and J by 7 bases, leaving 7 bases between them. CDR3 in amino acids: CASSLVWGGYTF. The DNA for the CDR3 is TGTGCCAGCAGCTTAGTCTGGGGTGGCTACACCTTC.

This clonotype was counted ten times or more. The V call is TRBV15, the J call TRBJ2-3; 13 bases are a match to TRBD2. The ends lost 0 bases at V and 7 bases at J; junction bases unmatched: 16. Per the germline V gene, CDR1 is LNHNV and CDR2 is YYDKDF (reference sequence). The CDR3 spans 20 residues. CDR3 region: CATSRDLRTSGGGKVYTQYF. Written as DNA, the CDR3 is TGTGCCACCAGCAGAGATTTGAGGACTAGCGGGGGCGGCAAGGTTTATACGCAGTATTTT.

This clonotype was detected ten times or more. V gene TRBV10-3 combines with J gene TRBJ1-6; D remains ambiguous. Germline CDR1 and CDR2: ENHRY and SYGVKD. V shed 8 bases and J shed 10 bases, with 18 bases lying between them. This CDR3 is built from 14 residues. CDR3 region: CAIREDARVSPLHF. CDR3 nucleotides: TGTGCCATCCGCGAGGACGCTCGGGTGTCACCCCTCCACTTT.

This clonotype was detected many times. This chain joins TRBV3-1 and TRBJ2-1; 9 bases match TRBD2. The CDR3 contains 16 residues. V trimming: 4 bases; J trimming: 5 bases; junction bases outside the gene matches: 9. CDR1 is LGHDT and CDR2 is YNNKEL in the germline V gene (reference sequence). CDR3 region: CASSRYAGGPNNEQFF. The CDR3 coding sequence is TGTGCCAGCAGCCGTTATGCGGGAGGGCCTAACAATGAGCAGTTCTTC.

V usage is TRBV9 and J usage is TRBJ2-1; weak D call: TRBD2 (6 bases). Trimming removed 3 bases from V and 2 bases from J, with 9 bases in between. In germline, CDR1 is SGDLS, CDR2 YYNGEE. The CDR3 covers 14 residues. This chain's CDR3 is CASSGRAAYNEQFF. The CDR3 nucleotides read TGTGCCAGCAGCGGGAGGGCCGCCTACAATGAGCAGTTCTTC.

In its sample, this clonotype was seen many times. This rearrangement joins TRBV20-1 to TRBJ2-7, with D perhaps TRBD2 (6 bases). V was pared by 2 bases and J by 2 bases, with 28 bases between. This CDR3 has 19 amino acids. Per germline, CDR1 DFQATT and CDR2 SNEGSKA (reference sequence). The CDR3 nucleotides are TGCAGTGCTAGACCCGGGAGAGGGGTGGCGGTGCAGGGTGCCTACGAGCAGTACTTC. Protein product: CSARPGRGVAVQGAYEQYF.

The table lists this clonotype with many counts. V gene TRBV7-2 combines with J gene TRBJ1-5; D is ambiguous. V lost 3 bases and J 4 bases, leaving 4 bases between the germline ends. This CDR3 has 12 residues. Germline V gene lookup returns CDR1 SGHTA and CDR2 FQGNSA. The CDR3 DNA reads TGTGCCAGCAGCTTTTTTAATCAGCCCCAGCATTTT. Its translation: CASSFFNQPQHF.

Many counts were recorded for this clonotype. The chain employs TRBV30 and TRBJ1-1; 8 nucleotides align to TRBD1. The CDR3 has 16 residues. Germline CDR1 GTSNPN, CDR2 SVGIG (reference sequence). J lost 8 bases, V lost 2 bases, and 16 bases had no gene match. The DNA for the CDR3 is TGTGCCTGGAGTCAGGGGGCGCGTCTTATAGGGTTCGAAGCTTTCTTT. Amino acid sequence: CAWSQGARLIGFEAFF.

This clonotype was observed a few times. The chain recombines TRBV20-1 with TRBJ1-3, with TRBD1 as a possible D gene (5 bases). There are 14 residues in the CDR3. Trimming left V 2 bases short and J 4 bases short, with 12 bases between. CDR1 and CDR2 (germline): DFQATT, SNEGSKA (reference sequence). This chain's CDR3 is CSARHGTQGNTIYF. For the CDR3, the DNA is TGCAGTGCTAGACACGGGACCCAGGGAAACACCATATATTTT.

A remark on this clonotype: With a much larger clone just one base away, this may be a read error. The rearrangement links TRBV10-3 to TRBJ1-5; 7 bases match TRBD1. Germline loops: CDR1 ENHRY, CDR2 SYGVKD. The CDR3 consists of 14 residues. The CDR3 DNA is TGTGCCATCAGTGTAGGACAGGACAATCAGCCCCAGGATTTT. It codes for CAISVGQDNQPQDF.

This clonotype was counted at least ten times. The chain uses TRBV12-3 or TRBV12-4 and TRBJ2-1; TRBD1 agrees at 9 bases. There are 14 residues in the CDR3. The J segment lost 9 bases and the V segment lost 2 bases, leaving 5 bases of the junction unmatched. The CDR3: CASSLKGQGGEQFF. The CDR3 coding sequence is TGTGCCAGCAGTTTAAAGGGACAGGGAGGTGAGCAGTTCTTC.

A few counts support this clonotype. The chain is built from TRBV5-6 and TRBJ1-3; 9 nucleotides match TRBD1. Looked up from germline, CDR1 is SGHDT and CDR2 is YYEEEE. CDR3 length: 14 amino acids. J gave up 2 bases and V 7 bases, and 4 bases lay outside the gene matches. The CDR3 protein is CASGYRGPGNTIYF. The CDR3 bases are TGTGCCAGCGGATACAGGGGGCCTGGAAACACCATATATTTT.

This sequence joins TRBV5-4 and TRBJ1-2, with no clear D. Germline values: CDR1 SGHNT, CDR2 YYREEE (reference sequence). Trimming pared 2 bases from V and 1 base from J, leaving 9 bases between. The CDR3 loop spans 14 amino acids. CDR3 sequence reads: CASSFTADNYGYTF. CDR3 coding DNA: TGTGCCAGCAGCTTTACAGCGGATAACTATGGCTACACCTTC. The full variable domain, in which reference TRBV5-4 and TRBJ1-2 provide the parts outside the CDR3, is ETGVTQSPTHLIKTRGQQVTLRCSSQSGHNTVSWYQQALGQGPQFIFQYYREEENGRGNFPPRFSGLQFPNYSSELNVNALELDDSALYLCASSFTADNYGYTFGSGTRLTVV.

This clonotype was detected ten times or more. The rearrangement joins TRBV28 to TRBJ2-5; the D gene is possibly TRBD2 (5 bases). V gave up 6 bases and J gave up 2 bases, with 19 bases separating them. The CDR3 runs 16 residues. Germline CDR1 MDHEN, CDR2 SYDVKM. The CDR3 nucleotides are TGTGCCAGCAGCTATGGCGCGGGTGGTGGGCAAGAGACCCAGTACTTC. Translated: CASSYGAGGGQETQYF.

Comments on this clonotype: A clone one base away is much larger, so this may be a read error. The chain employs TRBV29-1 and TRBJ1-1; D remains unclear. Germline V gives CDR1 SQVTM, CDR2 ANQGSEA. The CDR3 has 12 amino acids. CDR3 in amino acids: CSGSRSNTEAFF. In nucleotides, the CDR3 is TGCAGTGGTAGCAGGAGCAACACTGAAGCTTTCTTT. The whole variable domain, filled in from reference TRBV29-1 and TRBJ1-1, reads SAVISQKPSRDICQRGTSLTIQCQVDSQVTMMFWYRQQPGQSLTLIATANQGSEATYESGFVIDKFPISRPNLTFSTLTVSNMSPEDSSIYLCSGSRSNTEAFFGQGTRLTVV.

The gene calls are TRBV5-1 and TRBJ1-5, with D perhaps matching TRBD1 (5 bases). This CDR3 is built from 14 residues. Trimming took off 2 bases at V and 2 bases at J, with 8 bases between the two ends. CDR1 SGHRS and CDR2 YFSETQ come from the germline V gene. CDR3 amino acids: CASSFEGGNQPQHF. The CDR3 coding sequence is TGCGCCAGCAGCTTCGAAGGGGGCAATCAGCCCCAGCATTTT.

This clonotype has at least ten counts. The chain couples TRBV5-1 to TRBJ2-7, with TRBD2 as a possible D gene (5 bases). The CDR3 has 14 residues. Trimming took off 4 bases at V and 2 bases at J, with 13 bases between the two ends. The germline gives CDR1 SGHRS, CDR2 YFSETQ. The CDR3 is CASSEDSSTYEQYF. CDR3 in DNA: TGCGCCAGCAGCGAGGACTCCTCAACCTACGAGCAGTACTTC.

This clonotype occurred a few times. This may be a read error: a much more frequent sequence differs by one nucleotide. The chain carries TRBV12-3 or TRBV12-4 and TRBJ1-5; 7 bases map to TRBD1. This CDR3 contains 13 residues. Here the CDR3 DNA reads TGTGCCAGCAGTTTCAGGGGGGATCAGCCCCGGCATTTT. The encoded protein is CASSFRGDQPRHF.

As DNA, the CDR3 is TGCAGTGCTAGAGGGTCCGGGGGGCGGGGGCTGCCCTTAGCCGAGCAGTTCTTC. As protein: CSARGSGGRGLPLAEQFF. The V and J genes are TRBV20-1 and TRBJ2-1; D perhaps matches TRBD2 (7 bases). The CDR3 spans 18 residues. Germline CDR1 DFQATT, CDR2 SNEGSKA (reference sequence). V lost 1 base to trimming and J lost 10 bases, with 29 bases between them.

This clonotype was found many times. The chain employs TRBV12-3 or TRBV12-4 and TRBJ2-7, with 8 bases identical to TRBD2. This CDR3 contains 13 residues. V shed 5 bases and J 4 bases; nucleotides not matched to a gene: 4. The CDR3, as DNA: TGTGCCAGCAGTCGGACTAGCAGTTACGAGCAGTACTTC. Amino acids: CASSRTSSYEQYF.